The 8 T cell receptor beta chains listed next were all sequenced from one sample in a study of spatial heterogeneity in lung cancer. The time point here: sample taken at primary tumor resection. TCRs were sequenced from unsorted whole RNA of tumor, nontumor lung or PBMC. TCRdb reprocessed the 5' RACE reads via MiXCR and lists one record per CDR3 protein. This table has several thousand distinct CDR3 sequences, 3% to 4.5% appearing once. Sequenced here: normal lung tissue next to the tumor, sampled at surgery. All receptors derive from a female donor with early-stage non-small cell lung cancer.

On this clonotype itself: This beta chain is a stray sequence in a library constructed for alpha chains; its clone size is not meaningful. V and J are TRBV3-1 and TRBJ2-5; TRBD1 or TRBD2 may be the D gene (5 bases each). The CDR3 sequence is 13 residues long. The V end was cut by 4 bases, the J end by 5 bases, with 11 bases between. Germline-derived CDR1 and CDR2 are LGHDT and YNNKEL (reference sequence). The CDR3 here is CASSPYEGETQYF. The CDR3 DNA is TGTGCCAGCAGCCCTTATGAGGGGGAGACCCAGTACTTC.

Many counts were recorded for this clonotype. Within a library made for alpha chains, this beta chain is off target, and its count is uninformative. This chain links TRBV5-6 with TRBJ1-2; a possible D gene is TRBD1 (6 bases). Germline V gene data show CDR1 as SGHDT and CDR2 as YYEEEE. V gave up 4 bases and J gave up 8 bases, with 21 bases separating them. The CDR3 is made up of 15 amino acids. The CDR3 protein is CASSPTPGQRGGYTF. The CDR3 DNA sequence: TGTGCCAGCAGCCCCACGCCGGGACAACGGGGGGGCTACACCTTC.

This clonotype is medium-sized within its sample. This beta chain represents an off-target read in a library built for alpha chains; its size is of limited meaning. The chain joins TRBV29-1 to TRBJ2-7; 12 positions match TRBD1. The CDR3 runs 14 residues. Germline V lookup: CDR1 SQVTM, CDR2 ANQGSEA. The V and J ends lost 4 bases and 7 bases, in that order; junction bases with no gene match: 8. The CDR3 coding sequence is TGCAGCGTTGGGGCCGGGACAGGGGGCCCGGAGCAGTACTTC. It is translated as CSVGAGTGGPEQYF.

This clonotype is medium-sized (0.01 to 0.1%) within its sample. Since the library was made to target alpha chains, this beta chain is a stray read and its abundance is not meaningful. CDR3 nucleotide sequence: TGCGCCAGCAGTGAGTCGGGGATTGGTTCCGAGACCCAGTACTTC. Its translation is CASSESGIGSETQYF. This chain connects TRBV10-2 to TRBJ2-5, with D uncertain. Germline V gene data show CDR1 as WSHSY and CDR2 as SAAADI. The CDR3 loop spans 15 amino acids. V was clipped by 0 bases and J by 5 bases, with 13 bases between them.

On this clonotype: The library was prepared for alpha chains; this beta chain is a stray read, so its frequency means little. V is TRBV7-9 and J is TRBJ2-3, with 9 bases fitting TRBD1. Germline V gene lookup returns CDR1 SEHNR and CDR2 FQNEAQ (reference sequence). CDR3 length: 15 amino acids. V lost 1 base and J lost 4; bases outside the gene matches: 3. The CDR3 DNA sequence: TGTGCCAGCAGCTTAGAAACAGGGGGCCCAGATACGCAGTATTTT. This gives the protein CASSLETGGPDTQYF.

A few counts support this clonotype. This beta chain is a stray sequence in a library constructed for alpha chains; its clone size is not meaningful. For the CDR3, the DNA is TGTGCCAGCAGGCCTGTATGGAACCGCCAAGAGACCCAGTACTTC. This gives the protein CASRPVWNRQETQYF. This sequence joins TRBV2 and TRBJ2-5; no clear D. V lost 6 bases to trimming and J lost 1 base, with 15 bases between them. Looked up from germline, CDR1 is SNHLY and CDR2 is FYNNEI. The CDR3 covers 15 residues.

This clonotype came up many times. This beta chain represents an off-target read in a library built for alpha chains; its size is of limited meaning. V gene TRBV5-6 combines with J gene TRBJ2-7; D call uncertain. V gave up 0 bases and J gave up 3 bases, with 7 bases separating them. CDR1 and CDR2 (germline): SGHDT, YYEEEE. The CDR3 has 13 residues. The DNA for the CDR3 is TGTGCCAGCAGCTTGGGCGGATTCTACGAGCAGTACTTC. It is translated as CASSLGGFYEQYF.

This clonotype was seen ten or more times. This beta chain lies outside the target of a library built for alpha chains; its clone size means little. The J gene is TRBJ1-4, the V gene TRBV27; TRBD1 is a possible D gene (5 bases). From germline, CDR1 is MNHEY and CDR2 SMNVEV (reference sequence). This CDR3 contains 17 residues. V was cut by 5 bases and J by 0 bases, with 16 bases left in between. The CDR3 is CASSPPGGLTTNEKLFF. DNA of the CDR3: TGTGCCAGCAGTCCCCCCGGGGGGTTGACAACTAATGAAAAACTGTTTTTT.